These 7 T cell receptor beta chains were sequenced from one sample in a study of somatic mutations in cytotoxic T cells in rheumatoid arthritis. Data came from immunoSEQ multiplex PCR; TCRdb stores just in-frame clones and leaves some out. The sample records over 3,000 clones, 74% being singletons. The material sequenced was CD8+ T cells sorted from blood. The receptor source for this set is an adult with rheumatoid arthritis.

This chain joins TRBV10-3 and TRBJ2-7, with 10 bases lining up with TRBD1. Per the germline V gene, CDR1 is ENHRY and CDR2 is SYGVKD. This CDR3 region has 12 residues. J gave up 6 bases and V 10 bases, and 6 bases lay outside the gene matches. The CDR3 sequence: CATSGTGVEQYF. CDR3 bases: TGTGCCACCTCCGGGACAGGGGTCGAGCAGTACTTC.

This clone was counted a few times. The CDR3 bases are TGTGCCAGCAGCCCTCGGGACTACCACGAGCAGTACTTC. Protein product: CASSPRDYHEQYF. V gene TRBV5-4 combines with J gene TRBJ2-7; the match to TRBD2 covers 7 bases. Trimming cost V 4 bases and J 5 bases; bases outside gene matches: 6. The CDR3 contains 13 residues. Germline assignment: CDR1 SGHNT and CDR2 YYREEE (reference sequence).

V is TRBV4-3 and J is TRBJ1-1; a weak D match, TRBD1 (6 bases). This CDR3 region has 14 residues. CDR1 and CDR2 (germline): LGHNA, YSLEER. V gave up 0 bases and J gave up 7 bases, with 12 bases separating them. CDR3 DNA: TGCGCCAGCAGCCAAGAAGGGGGGGCGGTTGAAGCTTTCTTT. Translating gives CASSQEGGAVEAFF.

The chain has TRBV19 and TRBJ1-1; D gene ambiguous. Per germline, CDR1 LNHDA and CDR2 SQIVND (reference sequence). The CDR3 length is 14 residues. V gave up 7 bases and J gave up 1 base, with 13 bases separating them. The CDR3 protein is CASTHGSWNTEAFF. The CDR3 nucleotides are TGTGCCAGTACGCACGGAAGCTGGAACACTGAAGCTTTCTTT.

This chain links TRBV11-2 with TRBJ2-5; D not certain. Germline V CDR1 and CDR2: SGHAT, FQNNGV. V lost 5 bases to trimming and J lost 1 base, with 5 bases between them. This CDR3 has 12 residues. The CDR3 loop is CASSRTQETQYF. The DNA for the CDR3 is TGTGCCAGCAGCCGGACCCAAGAGACCCAGTACTTC.

The chain joins TRBV6-5 to TRBJ1-1, with a tentative D call TRBD1 (5 bases). Looked up from germline, CDR1 is MNHEY and CDR2 is SVGAGI. There are 14 residues in the CDR3. The V end was cut by 7 bases, the J end by 4 bases, with 16 bases between. In nucleotides, the CDR3 is TGTGCCAGCAACCCCCTGGGGCGAGGCACTGAAGCTTTCTTT. The encoded protein is CASNPLGRGTEAFF.

This clone is termed large. The chain has TRBV6-5 and TRBJ1-1, with no clear D. Germline lookup yields CDR1 MNHEY and CDR2 SVGAGI. The CDR3 runs 13 residues. With 5 bases removed from V and 1 base from J, the gap between germline ends came to 8 bases. The chain's CDR3 is CASSKTRNTEAFF. The CDR3 DNA follows: TGTGCCAGCAGTAAGACAAGGAACACTGAAGCTTTCTTT.